The present TCR beta chain was sequenced within a study of early T cells in non-severe SARS-CoV-2 infection. From germline, CDR1 is SGDLS and CDR2 YYNGEE. The CDR3 contains 14 residues. The V end lost 3 bases, the J end lost 2 bases, and 11 bases lay between the germline ends. TCRdb reanalysed the 5' RACE reads using MiXCR and keeps one entry per CDR3 protein. The table shows more than 65,000 distinct CDR3 sequences, with approximately 4.5% occurring only once. This clonotype was seen many times. This chain joins TRBV9 and TRBJ2-5, with a weak D call TRBD2 (6 bases). Sample: whole blood, taken at baseline. The source is an adult who was a healthcare worker with PCR-confirmed SARS-CoV-2 infection or an uninfected control (not recorded which). The donor label of this sample is uncertain. The DNA of the CDR3 is TGTGCCAGCAGCGCTCATGGACTACAAGAGACCCAGTACTTC. Encoded protein: CASSAHGLQETQYF.